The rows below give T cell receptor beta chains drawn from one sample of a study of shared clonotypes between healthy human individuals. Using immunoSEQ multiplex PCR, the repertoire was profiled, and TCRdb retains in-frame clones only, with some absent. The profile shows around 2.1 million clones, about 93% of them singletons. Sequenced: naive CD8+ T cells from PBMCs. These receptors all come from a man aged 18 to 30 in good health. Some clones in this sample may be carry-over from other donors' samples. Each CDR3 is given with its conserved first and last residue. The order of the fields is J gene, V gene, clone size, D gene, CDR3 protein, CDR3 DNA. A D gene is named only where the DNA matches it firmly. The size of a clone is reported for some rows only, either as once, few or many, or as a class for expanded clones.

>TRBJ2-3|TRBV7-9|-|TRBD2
CASSQQAGDTDTQYF
TGTGCCAGCAGCCAACAAGCGGGAGACACAGATACGCAGTATTTT
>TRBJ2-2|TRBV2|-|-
CASRAGSHVGTGELFF
TGTGCCAGCAGGGCCGGTAGCCACGTTGGCACCGGGGAGCTGTTTTTT
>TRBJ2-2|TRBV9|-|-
CASSGTATGELFF
TGTGCCAGCAGCGGGACAGCCACCGGGGAGCTGTTTTTT
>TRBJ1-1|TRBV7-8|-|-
CASNPGGSANTEAFF
TGTGCCAGCAACCCCGGAGGGTCCGCGAACACTGAAGCTTTCTTT
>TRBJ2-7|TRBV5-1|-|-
CASSFGAYEQYF
TGCGCCAGCAGCTTTGGTGCCTACGAGCAGTACTTC
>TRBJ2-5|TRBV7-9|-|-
CASSLEVETQYF
TGTGCCAGCAGCTTAGAGGTGGAGACCCAGTACTTC
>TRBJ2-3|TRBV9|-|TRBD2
CASNRGDSGTDTQYF
TGTGCCAGCAACCGGGGGGATAGCGGCACAGATACGCAGTATTTT
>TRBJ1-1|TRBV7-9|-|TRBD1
CASSRDRDSAFF
TGTGCCAGCAGCAGGGACAGGGACAGCGCTTTCTTT
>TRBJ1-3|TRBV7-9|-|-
CASSSRGQGKRGTIYF
TGTGCCAGCAGCTCCAGAGGGCAGGGTAAACGGGGCACCATATATTTT
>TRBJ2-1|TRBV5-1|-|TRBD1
CASHGQGARNEQFF
TGCGCCAGCCATGGACAGGGGGCAAGGAATGAGCAGTTCTTC
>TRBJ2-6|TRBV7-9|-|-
CASSPNTVPVSGANVLTF
TGTGCCAGCAGCCCAAACACGGTTCCGGTCTCTGGGGCCAACGTCCTGACTTTC
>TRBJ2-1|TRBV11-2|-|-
CASSSLRGPTAGEQFF
TGTGCCAGCAGCTCCCTGAGGGGACCTACTGCTGGTGAGCAGTTCTTC
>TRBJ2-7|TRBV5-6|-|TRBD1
CASNPQGGYEQYF
TGTGCCAGCAACCCACAGGGGGGCTACGAGCAGTACTTC
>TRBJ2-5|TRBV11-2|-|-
CASSLEGGWQETQYF
TGTGCCAGCAGCTTAGAGGGCGGGTGGCAAGAGACCCAGTACTTC
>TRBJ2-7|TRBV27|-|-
CASSPRVGSYEQYF
TGTGCCAGCAGTCCCCGGGTGGGATCCTACGAGCAGTACTTC
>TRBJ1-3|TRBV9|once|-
CASSEDILSSGNTIYF
TGTGCCAGCAGCGAGGACATCTTGAGCTCTGGAAACACCATATATTTT
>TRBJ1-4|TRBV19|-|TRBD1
CASSSPGQGPANEKLFF
TGTGCCAGTAGTTCACCGGGACAGGGCCCGGCTAATGAAAAACTGTTTTTT